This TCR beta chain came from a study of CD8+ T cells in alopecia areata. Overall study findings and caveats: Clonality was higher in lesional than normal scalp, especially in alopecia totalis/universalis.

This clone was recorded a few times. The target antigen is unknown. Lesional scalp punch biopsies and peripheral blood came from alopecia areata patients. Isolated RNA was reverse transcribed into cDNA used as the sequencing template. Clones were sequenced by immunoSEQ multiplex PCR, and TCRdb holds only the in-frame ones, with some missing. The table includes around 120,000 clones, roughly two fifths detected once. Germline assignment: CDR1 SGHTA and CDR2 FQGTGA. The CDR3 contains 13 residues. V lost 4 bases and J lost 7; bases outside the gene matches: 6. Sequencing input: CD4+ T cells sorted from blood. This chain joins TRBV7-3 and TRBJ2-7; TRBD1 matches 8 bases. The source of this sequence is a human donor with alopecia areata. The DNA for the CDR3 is TGTGCCAGCAGCTCCCAGACAGGGGATGAGCAGTACTTC. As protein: CASSSQTGDEQYF.